This T cell receptor beta chain is from a study of shared clonotypes between healthy human individuals. Study-level background: The people who gave samples were a couple of women and a few men aged 18 to 49.

General study points: Clonotype sharing among the donors was expected to vary with sequencing depth. Relative to their counterparts shared across all four donors, non-shared clonotypes exhibited diminished generation probabilities.

Produced via immunoSEQ multiplex PCR; TCRdb's table is partial and in-frame only. The sample contains millions of clones, around 95% of which appear only once. A remark on this clone: Its antigen is not known.

CDR3 length: 16 residues. The V gene's germline CDR1 is SGHRS and CDR2 YFSETQ. V dropped 0 bases and J dropped 0 bases, with 9 bases sitting between them. The chain uses TRBV5-1 and TRBJ1-4; D is ambiguous. The receptor was derived from a man between 18 and 29 years old in good health. Sequencing input: naive CD4+ T cells sorted from blood. As for subset: CD45RA+ positively selected. The DNA of the CDR3 is TGCGCCAGCAGCTTGGCCACTTTTGCAACTAATGAAAAACTGTTTTTT. It codes for CASSLATFATNEKLFF.